The clone carrying this TCR beta chain occurred a few times. What it recognizes is unknown. Stated time point: pre-sensitization, week 0. The treatment was: therapeutic diphenylcyclopropenone sensitization with weekly scalp DPC. Extraction of total RNA was performed on unfractionated whole blood. This sample was included in a study of human T cells and chemical hapten exposure. Study-level findings and limits: Versus controls, significantly more large CDR3 similarity clusters arose from expanded TCRs.

Germline assignment: CDR1 SEHNR and CDR2 FQNEAQ (reference sequence). V was trimmed by 9 bases and J by 3 bases, leaving 13 bases between them. CDR3 length equals 13 residues. A single record per CDR3 protein comes from TCRdb applying MiXCR to the RACE reads. The table records around 250,000 distinct CDR3 sequences, 7.5% to 10% of them present only once. The sample consisted of whole blood, taken in connection with sensitization to the hapten diphenylcyclopropenone (DPC). This receptor was identified in a woman aged 40 to 55 with alopecia areata. Some clones in this sample may be carry-over from other donors' samples. The rearrangement uses TRBV7-9 and TRBJ2-3, with D unclear. The DNA for the CDR3 is TGTGCCAGAGCCTCGCTTGGGACAGATACGCAGTATTTT. This gives the protein CARASLGTDTQYF.